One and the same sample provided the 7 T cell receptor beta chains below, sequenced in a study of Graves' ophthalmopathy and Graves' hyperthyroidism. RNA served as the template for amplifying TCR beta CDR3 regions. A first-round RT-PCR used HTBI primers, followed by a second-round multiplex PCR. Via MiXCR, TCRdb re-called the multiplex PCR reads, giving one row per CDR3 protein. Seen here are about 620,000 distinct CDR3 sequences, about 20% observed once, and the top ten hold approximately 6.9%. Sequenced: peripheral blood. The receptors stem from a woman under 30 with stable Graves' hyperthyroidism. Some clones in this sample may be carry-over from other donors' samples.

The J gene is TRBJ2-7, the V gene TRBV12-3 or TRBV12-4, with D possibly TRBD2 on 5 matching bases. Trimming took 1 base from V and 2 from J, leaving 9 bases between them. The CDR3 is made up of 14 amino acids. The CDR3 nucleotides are TGTGCCAGCAGTTTAGGGACTGCCGCCTACGAGCAGTACTTC. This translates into CASSLGTAAYEQYF.

CDR3 coding DNA: TGTGCCAGCAGTGAATCAGAGGAGTACTACGAGCAGTACTTC. It is translated as CASSESEEYYEQYF. The chain couples TRBV25-1 to TRBJ2-7; D remains unclear. Trimming took off 1 base at V and 3 bases at J, with 10 bases between the two ends. The CDR3 consists of 14 residues. Germline CDR1 and CDR2: MGHDK and SYGVNS.

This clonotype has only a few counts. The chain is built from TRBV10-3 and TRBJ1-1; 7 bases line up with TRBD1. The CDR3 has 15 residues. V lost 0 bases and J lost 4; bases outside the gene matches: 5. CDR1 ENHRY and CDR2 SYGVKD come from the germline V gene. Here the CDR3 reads CAISESRGRSTEAFF. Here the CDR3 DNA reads TGTGCCATCAGTGAGTCTAGGGGGCGCAGCACTGAAGCTTTCTTT.

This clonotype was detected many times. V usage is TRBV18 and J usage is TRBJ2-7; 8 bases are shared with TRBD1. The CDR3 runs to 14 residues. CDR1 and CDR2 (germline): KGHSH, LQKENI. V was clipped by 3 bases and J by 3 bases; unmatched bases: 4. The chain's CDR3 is CASSPSGTGYEQYF. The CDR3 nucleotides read TGTGCCAGCTCACCCTCCGGGACAGGCTACGAGCAGTACTTC.

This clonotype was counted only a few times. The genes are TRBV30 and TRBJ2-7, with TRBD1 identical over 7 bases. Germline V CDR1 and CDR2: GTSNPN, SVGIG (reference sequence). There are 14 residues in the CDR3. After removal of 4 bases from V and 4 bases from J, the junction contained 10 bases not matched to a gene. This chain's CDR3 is CAWTPGTEQYEQYF. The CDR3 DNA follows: TGTGCCTGGACCCCCGGGACAGAGCAGTACGAGCAGTACTTC.

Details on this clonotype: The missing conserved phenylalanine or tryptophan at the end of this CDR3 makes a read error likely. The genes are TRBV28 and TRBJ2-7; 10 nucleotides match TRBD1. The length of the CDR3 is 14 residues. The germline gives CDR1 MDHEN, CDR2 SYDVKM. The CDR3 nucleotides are TGCGCCAGCAGTGCCGGGACAGGGGCGGACGAGCAGTACTGC. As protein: CASSAGTGADEQYC.

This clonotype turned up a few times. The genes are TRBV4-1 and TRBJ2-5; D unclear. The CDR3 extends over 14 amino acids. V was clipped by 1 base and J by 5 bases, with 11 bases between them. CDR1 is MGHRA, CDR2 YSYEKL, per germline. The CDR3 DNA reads TGCGCCAGCAGCCAAGTGCCAGGTTGGGAGACCCAGTACTTC. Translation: CASSQVPGWETQYF.